These 9 T cell receptor beta chains originate from one sample sequenced in a study of blood T cell repertoires in COVID-19. TCRdb keeps only in-frame clones here, not all; method: immunoSEQ multiplex PCR. This sample yields some 270,000 clones, of which 90% are seen a single time; roughly 4.3% belongs to the top ten. Sequencing input: PBMCs or T cells enriched from blood (not recorded which). The receptors shown here come from a woman in her thirties with acute COVID-19.

The chain joins TRBV27 to TRBJ2-5; unclear D gene. The CDR3 has 14 residues. From germline, CDR1 is MNHEY and CDR2 SMNVEV (reference sequence). V lost 7 bases and J lost 1, with 13 bases in between. CDR3 residues: CASTVGGVQETQYF. The CDR3 DNA reads as TGTGCCAGCACCGTAGGTGGAGTCCAAGAGACCCAGTACTTC.

V is TRBV13 and J is TRBJ1-3; D unclear. Germline V gene lookup returns CDR1 PRHDT and CDR2 FYEKMQ (reference sequence). Trimming pared 2 bases from V and 2 bases from J, leaving 13 bases between. This CDR3 is built from 16 residues. Here the CDR3 DNA reads TGTGCCAGCAGCTTATCGGGGATGGGGACTGGAAACACCATATATTTT. Its translation is CASSLSGMGTGNTIYF. Full variable domain (missing parts from reference TRBV13 and TRBJ1-3): AAGVIQSPRHLIKEKRETATLKCYPIPRHDTVYWYQQGPGQDPQFLISFYEKMQSDKGSIPDRFSAQQFSDYHSELNMSSLELGDSALYFCASSLSGMGTGNTIYFGEGSWLTVV.

The chain employs TRBV30 and TRBJ2-2; 7 nucleotides line up with TRBD2. With 3 bases clipped from V and 3 bases from J, the junction kept 1 base outside the gene matches. Germline V gives CDR1 GTSNPN, CDR2 SVGIG (reference sequence). This CDR3 comprises 13 residues. The CDR3 DNA sequence: TGTGCCTGGAGCCTAGCGGACACCGGGGAGCTGTTTTTT. As protein: CAWSLADTGELFF.

This chain links TRBV14 with TRBJ2-3, with TRBD2 matching over 11 bases. The germline CDR1 and CDR2 sequences are SGHDN and FVKESK. V lost 5 bases, J lost 2 bases, and 6 bases stayed unmatched. The CDR3 spans 16 residues. The CDR3 loop is CASSFSGRAPTDTQYF. CDR3 DNA: TGTGCCAGCAGCTTTAGCGGGAGGGCCCCCACAGATACGCAGTATTTT.

The chain carries TRBV10-3 and TRBJ2-1; TRBD2 matches at 7 bases. The CDR3 runs 15 residues. Germline V gene sequence: CDR1 ENHRY, CDR2 SYGVKD. J was trimmed by 1 base and V by 10 bases; bases with no gene match: 10. This CDR3 is CATTIAGDSYNEQFF. As DNA, the CDR3 is TGTGCCACCACAATCGCGGGGGATTCCTACAATGAGCAGTTCTTC.

V gene TRBV6-6 combines with J gene TRBJ2-1; 7 nucleotides agree with TRBD2. This CDR3 region has 14 residues. CDR1 and CDR2 from the germline V gene are MNHNY and SVGAGI (reference sequence). V shed 5 bases, J shed 6 bases, and the junction held 7 bases outside the gene matches. The CDR3 sequence is CASSPAGAGNEQFF. The CDR3 DNA is TGTGCCAGCAGTCCTGCGGGAGCTGGCAATGAGCAGTTCTTC.

The rearrangement uses TRBV5-4 and TRBJ2-1; 10 bases are shared with TRBD2. Trimming cost V 3 bases and J 6 bases; bases outside gene matches: 6. CDR3 length: 15 residues. Germline loops: CDR1 SGHNT, CDR2 YYREEE (reference sequence). CDR3 region: CASSSSGSSGNEQFF. CDR3 nucleotides: TGTGCCAGCAGCTCTAGCGGGAGCAGTGGCAATGAGCAGTTCTTC.

The rearrangement uses TRBV7-9 and TRBJ1-1; D is ambiguous. Germline V gives CDR1 SEHNR, CDR2 FQNEAQ (reference sequence). The CDR3 length is 15 residues. The V end lost 1 base, the J end lost 0 bases, and 9 bases lay between the germline ends. The CDR3 loop is CASSLGGGLNTEAFF. The CDR3, as DNA: TGTGCCAGCAGCTTAGGTGGCGGGCTGAACACTGAAGCTTTCTTT.

The rearrangement links TRBV29-1 to TRBJ1-2; TRBD1 agrees at 7 bases. Germline trimming cut 3 bases from V and 3 bases from J; bases unmatched to any gene: 1. Germline V gene data show CDR1 as SQVTM and CDR2 as ANQGSEA. This CDR3 has 12 residues. The CDR3 DNA is TGCAGCGTTGACCAGGGGGACTATGGCTACACCTTC. This sequence encodes CSVDQGDYGYTF.